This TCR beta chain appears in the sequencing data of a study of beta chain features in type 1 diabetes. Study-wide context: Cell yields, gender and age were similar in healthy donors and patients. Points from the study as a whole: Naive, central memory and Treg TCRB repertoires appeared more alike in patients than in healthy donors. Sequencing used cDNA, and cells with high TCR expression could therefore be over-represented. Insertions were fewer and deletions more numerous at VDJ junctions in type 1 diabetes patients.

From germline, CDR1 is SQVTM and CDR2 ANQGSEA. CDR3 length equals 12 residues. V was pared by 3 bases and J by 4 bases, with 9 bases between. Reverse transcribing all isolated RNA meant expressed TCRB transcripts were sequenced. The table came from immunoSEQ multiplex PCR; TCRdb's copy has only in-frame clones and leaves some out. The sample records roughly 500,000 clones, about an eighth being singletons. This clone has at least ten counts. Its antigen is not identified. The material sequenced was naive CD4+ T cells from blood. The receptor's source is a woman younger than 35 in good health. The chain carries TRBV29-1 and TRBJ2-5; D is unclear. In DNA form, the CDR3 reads TGCAGCGTTGACACGGGTGGAGAGACCCAGTACTTC. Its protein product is CSVDTGGETQYF.